The 15 T cell receptor beta chains below all came from one sample that was sequenced in a study of blood T cell repertoires in COVID-19. The table came from immunoSEQ multiplex PCR; TCRdb's copy has only in-frame clones and leaves some out. In the table there are some 66,000 clones, roughly 90% of which are singletons. The sample consisted of peripheral blood. The receptors here all came from a woman aged 60-75 years with acute or convalescent COVID-19.

The chain joins TRBV5-4 to TRBJ1-1, with TRBD1 identical over 7 bases. CDR3 size: 14 residues. Germline V CDR1 and CDR2: SGHNT, YYREEE (reference sequence). Trimming cost V 4 bases and J 1 base; bases outside gene matches: 4. The CDR3 loop reads CASSLRDRNTEAFF. The CDR3 nucleotides read TGTGCCAGCAGCCTCCGGGACAGGAACACTGAAGCTTTCTTT.

The chain recombines TRBV5-1 with TRBJ1-1; D not certain. V lost 2 bases and J 1 base, leaving 6 bases between the germline ends. The CDR3 extends over 13 amino acids. Germline V gene data show CDR1 as SGHRS and CDR2 as YFSETQ. CDR3 protein: CASSFSENTEAFF. In nucleotides, the CDR3 is TGCGCCAGCAGCTTCAGCGAGAACACTGAAGCTTTCTTT.

This clone was observed a handful of times. CDR3 amino acids: CASSYRRGNTIYF. In DNA form, the CDR3 reads TGTGCCAGCAGCTATCGCCGGGGAAACACCATATATTTT. The V and J genes are TRBV7-9 and TRBJ1-3, with D unclear. Trimming shortened V by 4 bases and J by 4 bases, and 8 bases separated the two germline ends. The CDR3 covers 13 residues. From germline, CDR1 is SEHNR and CDR2 FQNEAQ (reference sequence).

The rearrangement joins TRBV28 to TRBJ2-7, with TRBD1 identical over 8 bases. The CDR3 contains 16 residues. Germline-derived CDR1 and CDR2 are MDHEN and SYDVKM. J gave up 0 bases and V 7 bases, and 11 bases lay outside the gene matches. CDR3 residues: CASNEGGQASSYEQYV. The CDR3 bases are TGTGCCAGCAACGAAGGGGGACAGGCGTCCTCCTACGAGCAGTACGTC.

The chain couples TRBV9 to TRBJ2-2; possibly TRBD1 for D (7 bases). V was trimmed by 2 bases and J by 7 bases, leaving 18 bases between them. The length of the CDR3 is 16 residues. Germline V gene data show CDR1 as SGDLS and CDR2 as YYNGEE. This CDR3 reads CASSVRDRVVYGELFF. In nucleotides, the CDR3 is TGTGCCAGCAGCGTGCGGGACAGAGTGGTTTACGGGGAGCTGTTTTTT.

This chain connects TRBV29-1 to TRBJ2-2; tentatively, D is TRBD1 (5 bases). This CDR3 region has 14 residues. From germline, CDR1 is SQVTM and CDR2 ANQGSEA. V lost 2 bases to trimming and J lost 0 bases, with 7 bases between them. As DNA, the CDR3 is TGCAGCGTTGAAAGACAGACGAACACCGGGGAGCTGTTTTTT. Its translation is CSVERQTNTGELFF.

V usage is TRBV19 and J usage is TRBJ1-5; 7 nucleotides align to TRBD1. V was pared by 5 bases and J by 5 bases, with 6 bases of the junction left unmatched. This CDR3 has 14 amino acids. CDR1 is LNHDA, CDR2 SQIVND, per germline (reference sequence). The CDR3 sequence is CASSPEDRHQPQHF. For the CDR3, the DNA is TGTGCCAGTAGTCCAGAGGACAGGCATCAGCCCCAGCATTTT.

V gene TRBV5-1 combines with J gene TRBJ2-5, with 15 bases that match TRBD2. Germline assignment: CDR1 SGHRS and CDR2 YFSETQ. The V gene end was trimmed by 4 bases and the J gene end by 1 base; junction bases not matched to a gene: 8. The CDR3 covers 18 residues. CDR3 sequence reads: CASSPGTSGGPTQETQYF. The CDR3 coding sequence is TGCGCCAGCAGCCCCGGGACTAGCGGGGGGCCAACCCAAGAGACCCAGTACTTC.

The chain couples TRBV11-2 to TRBJ2-2; 11 positions match TRBD2. The CDR3 loop spans 17 amino acids. V dropped 5 bases and J dropped 2; count of bases not matched to a gene: 7. Germline V gene lookup returns CDR1 SGHAT and CDR2 FQNNGV. CDR3 sequence (DNA): TGTGCCAGCAGCCCGTTAGCGGGGGGGATCAACACCGGGGAGCTGTTTTTT. Protein product: CASSPLAGGINTGELFF.

This clone showed up just once. The chain joins TRBV4-1 to TRBJ1-3, with a tentative D call TRBD1 (6 bases). Trimming left V 3 bases short and J 0 bases short, with 12 bases between. CDR3 length: 16 residues. Germline CDR1 is MGHRA and CDR2 is YSYEKL. The DNA of the CDR3 is TGCGCCAGCAGCCAGACAGGATTCTTCTCTGGAAACACCATATATTTT. Its translation is CASSQTGFFSGNTIYF.

This clone was found once. The chain joins TRBV25-1 to TRBJ2-1; 7 bases are shared with TRBD2. The CDR3 length is 14 residues. With 4 bases clipped from V and 8 bases from J, the junction kept 8 bases outside the gene matches. Per germline, CDR1 MGHDK and CDR2 SYGVNS. Here the CDR3 reads CASSGGGPVDEQFF. CDR3 in DNA: TGTGCCAGCAGTGGGGGGGGACCGGTCGATGAGCAGTTCTTC.

This sequence joins TRBV14 and TRBJ2-2; perhaps TRBD2 as D (5 bases). Germline V lookup: CDR1 SGHDN, CDR2 FVKESK. The CDR3 is 12 amino acids. V was clipped by 8 bases and J by 7 bases, with 11 bases between them. The CDR3 coding sequence is TGTGCCAGCCATGGAGGTGGCGGGGAGCTGTTTTTT. Protein product: CASHGGGGELFF.

This clone appeared a few times. The chain links TRBV3-1 (or the pseudogene TRBV3-2) to TRBJ1-2, with TRBD1 identical over 7 bases. This CDR3 region has 12 residues. Looked up from germline, CDR1 is LGHDT and CDR2 is YNNKEL (reference sequence). With 8 bases clipped from V and 8 bases from J, the junction kept 8 bases outside the gene matches. CDR3 in amino acids: CASGHRGRGYTF. In DNA form, the CDR3 reads TGTGCCAGCGGTCACAGGGGTAGGGGCTACACCTTC.

The rearrangement uses TRBV19 and TRBJ2-6, with 8 nucleotides matching TRBD2. Germline V gene lookup returns CDR1 LNHDA and CDR2 SQIVND (reference sequence). The CDR3 sequence is 14 residues long. Unmatched junction bases numbered 7, after V lost 7 bases and J lost 8 bases. The CDR3 reads CASTSTGGTNVLTF. CDR3 DNA sequence: TGTGCCAGTACCTCAACGGGGGGGACCAACGTCCTGACTTTC.

This chain links TRBV6-5 with TRBJ2-1; 9 bases line up with TRBD1. The CDR3 is 15 residues long. V dropped 4 bases and J dropped 5; count of bases not matched to a gene: 6. Germline values: CDR1 MNHEY, CDR2 SVGAGI. The CDR3: CASSSPGQGNNEQFF. CDR3 bases: TGTGCCAGCAGTTCGCCGGGACAGGGTAACAATGAGCAGTTCTTC.